This entry is about one T cell receptor (beta chain). This clonotype has at least ten counts. Its antigen is not yet known. No qualities accompany the bases; no much larger clone lies one base away. The TCR beta CDR3 regions were amplified from RNA transcripts. A first-round RT-PCR of the TCR CDR3 used the HTBI primer set with the Qiagen OneStep RT-PCR kit. The libraries were constructed in a second round of multiplex PCR and then size-selected and purified. Sequencing of the libraries was done on an Illumina HiSeq2000 using paired-end 100 bp reads. From the authors' description of their analysis: SOAPnuke was used to process the raw data, throwing out any read that contained adapters or uncalled bases, had a mean Phred below 15, or lacked an exact constant-primer or identifier match. High-quality paired reads were merged with COPE v1.2.5, and unique nucleotide sequences were defined as clonotypes. MiTCR v1.1 was used to align the clonotypes against IMGT TRBV, TRBD and TRBJ reference segments. The analysis was restricted to V-J combinations with a frequency above 0.0001, which together covered 99.2% of the repertoires. The TCS score was defined as F50 (clonal expansion) divided by E x V (chaos), with BLOSUM62-based TCRdist calculated between CDR3 peptides within each V-J. Welch's t-statistics and random forest reduced 500 to 650 V-J features to some 14, which were used in a naive Bayes classifier (R e1071). The public sequencing data were trimmed at Q25 with fastp and processed into clonotypes with MiXCR by TCRdb, which kept only in-frame beta chains. Merged by CDR3 protein, the rows form single entries marked with the most common genes and DNA. TCRdb's processing, not the study's, gives the V and J calls here. The sample includes around 350,000 distinct CDR3 sequences, with approximately 13% observed a single time. 9.2% of the sample lies in the top ten.

The sample belongs to a study of T cells in Graves' hyperthyroidism and ophthalmopathy (dated by TCRdb to 2018 to 2020). Study-level background: Peripheral blood samples were taken at initial diagnosis, before any treatment was given. To identify distinguishing TCR V-J signatures, a discovery cohort of some 100 patients was used, comprising roughly 45 with Graves' ophthalmopathy and some 57 with stable Graves' hyperthyroidism. Prospective prediction of ophthalmopathy was tested in an independent validation cohort of about 19 hyperthyroidism patients and 17 patients who later progressed to ophthalmopathy. For training and testing, the 100 patients in the discovery cohort were randomly divided in a 7:3 ratio. In several Graves' hyperthyroidism patients, the study also compared T-cell repertoires from thyroid tissue with T-cell repertoires from blood. After sampling, hyperthyroidism patients received methimazole starting at 30 mg daily, and ophthalmopathy patients received high-dose intravenous methylprednisolone. According to the paper, TCR Vbeta CDR3 sequencing was carried out on approximately 140 peripheral blood samples, which came from 40 to 45 ophthalmopathy, around 74 hyperthyroidism and about 17 progressor patients. Broad study findings and their caveats: During validation, the model predicted progression to ophthalmopathy a median of roughly six months ahead of onset, with approximately 71% sensitivity and 72.22% specificity. In cross-validation, a model built on a 13 V-J signature told ophthalmopathy apart from stable hyperthyroidism with about 90% sensitivity and approximately 84% specificity, and in testing the same model reached 80%/75%. No statistical method was used to set the sample size in advance, and investigators knew the group allocation. Blood samples also contained most of the expanded thyroid clonotypes (frequency above 0.001), which suggests that blood repertoires may reflect thyroid immune responses.

CDR1 and CDR2 were assigned from the germline V gene (reference sequence) as PRHDT and FYEKMQ. From its cysteine to its phenylalanine, the CDR3 spans 15 amino acids. Only CDR3 DNA remains: 45 bases, in frame from the first base. Trimming costs V 5 bases and J 2 bases, and their ends lie 14 bases apart. Stable Graves' hyperthyroidism was defined as no progression to ophthalmopathy during 18 months of follow-up. The hyperthyroidism patients were between 18 and 65 years old and newly diagnosed, with a disease duration of less than 2 months. The study excluded patients with uncontrolled infections, other autoimmune diseases, pregnancy or lactation. Diagnoses relied on clinical symptoms, serum thyroxine and TRAb, thyroid ultrasound and orbital computed tomography. PBMCs were separated from under 11 ml of fresh peripheral blood using Ficoll-Paque density gradient centrifugation. Total RNA was extracted with Trizol reagent, and quality was checked on an Agilent 2100 Bioanalyzer.

The chain was built from TRBV13 and TRBJ2-3, with the D gene call left open. The sample comprised blood. This receptor was obtained from a woman aged 18-35 years with Graves' hyperthyroidism. The DNA sequence reads TGTGCCAGCAGCCCCCGCTGGAAGGCCACAGATACGCAGTATTTT. It specifies CASSPRWKATDTQYF.